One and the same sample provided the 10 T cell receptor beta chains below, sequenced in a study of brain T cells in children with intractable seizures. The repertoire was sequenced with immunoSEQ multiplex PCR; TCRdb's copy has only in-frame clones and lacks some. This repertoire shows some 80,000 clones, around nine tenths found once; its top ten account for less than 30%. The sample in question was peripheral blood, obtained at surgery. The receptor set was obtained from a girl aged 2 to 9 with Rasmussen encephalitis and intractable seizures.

The CDR3: CASSEARDRGRYGYTF. In DNA form, the CDR3 reads TGTGCCAGCAGTGAAGCCCGGGACAGGGGGCGATATGGCTACACCTTC. The chain joins TRBV2 to TRBJ1-2; TRBD1 agrees at 12 bases. V lost 0 bases, J lost 5 bases, and 4 bases stayed unmatched. This CDR3 has 16 amino acids. Germline V gene data show CDR1 as SNHLY and CDR2 as FYNNEI. Looking up the rest from reference TRBV2 and TRBJ1-2 gives the full variable domain: EPEVTQTPSHQVTQMGQEVILRCVPISNHLYFYWYRQILGQKVEFLVSFYNNEISEKSEIFDDQFSVERPDGSNFTLKIRSTKLEDSAMYFCASSEARDRGRYGYTFGSGTRLTVV.

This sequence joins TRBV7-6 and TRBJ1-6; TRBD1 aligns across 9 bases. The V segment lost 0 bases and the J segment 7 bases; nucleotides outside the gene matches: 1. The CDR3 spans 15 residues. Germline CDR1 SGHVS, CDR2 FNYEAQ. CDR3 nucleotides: TGTGCCAGCAGCTTAGCGACAGGGGGAAATTCACCCCTCCACTTT. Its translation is CASSLATGGNSPLHF.

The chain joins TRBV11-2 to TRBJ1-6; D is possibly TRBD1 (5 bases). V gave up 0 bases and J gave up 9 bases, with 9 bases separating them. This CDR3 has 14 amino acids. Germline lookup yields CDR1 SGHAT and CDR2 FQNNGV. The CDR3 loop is CASSLEGQGSPLHF. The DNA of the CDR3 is TGTGCCAGCAGCTTAGAGGGGCAGGGTTCACCCCTCCACTTT.

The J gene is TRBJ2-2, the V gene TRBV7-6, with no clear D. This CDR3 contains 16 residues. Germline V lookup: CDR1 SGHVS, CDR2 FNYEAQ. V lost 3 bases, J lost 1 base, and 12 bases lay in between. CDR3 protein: CASSFSLGQNTGELFF. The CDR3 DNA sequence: TGTGCCAGCAGCTTCTCCCTAGGGCAGAACACCGGGGAGCTGTTTTTT.

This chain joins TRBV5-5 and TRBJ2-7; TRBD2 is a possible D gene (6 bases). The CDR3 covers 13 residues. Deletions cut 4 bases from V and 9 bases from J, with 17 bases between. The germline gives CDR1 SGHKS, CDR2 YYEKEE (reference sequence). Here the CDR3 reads CASSRWDSRGQYF. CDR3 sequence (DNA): TGTGCCAGCAGCCGGTGGGACTCCCGGGGGCAGTACTTC.

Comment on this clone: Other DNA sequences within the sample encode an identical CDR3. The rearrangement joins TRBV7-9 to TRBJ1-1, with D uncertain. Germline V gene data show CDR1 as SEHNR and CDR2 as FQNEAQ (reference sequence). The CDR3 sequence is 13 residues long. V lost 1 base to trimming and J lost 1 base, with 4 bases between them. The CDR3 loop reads CASSLGTNTEAFF. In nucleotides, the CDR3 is TGTGCCAGCAGCTTAGGTACGAACACTGAAGCTTTCTTT. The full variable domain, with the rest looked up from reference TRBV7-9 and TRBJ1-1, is DTGVSQNPRHKITKRGQNVTFRCDPISEHNRLYWYRQTLGQGPEFLTYFQNEAQLEKSRLLSDRFSAERPKGSFSTLEIQRTEQGDSAMYLCASSLGTNTEAFFGQGTRLTVV.

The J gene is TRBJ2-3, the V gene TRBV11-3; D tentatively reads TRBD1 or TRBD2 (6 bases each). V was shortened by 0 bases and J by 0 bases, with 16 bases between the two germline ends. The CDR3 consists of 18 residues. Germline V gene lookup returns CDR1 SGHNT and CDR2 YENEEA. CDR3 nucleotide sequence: TGTGCCAGCAGCTTAGAGGGGGCTAGCGTACCTAGCACAGATACGCAGTATTTT. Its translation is CASSLEGASVPSTDTQYF.

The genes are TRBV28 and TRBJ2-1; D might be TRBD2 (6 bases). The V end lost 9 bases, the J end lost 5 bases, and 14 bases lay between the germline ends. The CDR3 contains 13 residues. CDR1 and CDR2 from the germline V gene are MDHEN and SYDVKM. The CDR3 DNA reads TGTGCCAGTAGAAGCGGGTTGAACAATGAGCAGTTCTTC. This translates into CASRSGLNNEQFF.

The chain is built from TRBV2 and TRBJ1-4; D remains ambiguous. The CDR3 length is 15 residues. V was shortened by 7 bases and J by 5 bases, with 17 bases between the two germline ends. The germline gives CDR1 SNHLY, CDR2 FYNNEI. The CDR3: CASTTNTVGNEKLFF. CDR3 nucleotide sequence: TGTGCCAGCACTACCAATACGGTGGGGAATGAAAAACTGTTTTTT.

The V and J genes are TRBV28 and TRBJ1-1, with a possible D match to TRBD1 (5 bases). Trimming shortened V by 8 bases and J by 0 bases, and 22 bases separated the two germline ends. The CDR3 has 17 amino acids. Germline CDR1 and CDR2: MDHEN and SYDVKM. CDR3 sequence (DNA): TGTGCCAGCGAAGGGACGGACACTAGAGCCGTGAACACTGAAGCTTTCTTT. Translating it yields CASEGTDTRAVNTEAFF.